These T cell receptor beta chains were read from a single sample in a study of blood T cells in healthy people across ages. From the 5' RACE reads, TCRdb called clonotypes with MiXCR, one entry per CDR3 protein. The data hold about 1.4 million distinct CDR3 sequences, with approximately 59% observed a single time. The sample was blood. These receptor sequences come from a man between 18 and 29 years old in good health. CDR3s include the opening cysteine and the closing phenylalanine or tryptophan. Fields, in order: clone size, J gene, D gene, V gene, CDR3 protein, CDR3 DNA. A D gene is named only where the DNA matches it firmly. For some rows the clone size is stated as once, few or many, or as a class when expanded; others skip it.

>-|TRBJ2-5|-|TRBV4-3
CASSQDGGAFETRETQYF
TGCGCCAGCAGCCAAGACGGGGGAGCCTTCGAGACCCGGGAGACCCAGTACTTC
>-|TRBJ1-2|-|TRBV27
CASHTGRGYGYTF
TGTGCCAGCCACACAGGGAGAGGCTATGGCTACACCTTC
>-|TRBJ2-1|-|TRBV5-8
CASSLAELLQFF
TGTGCCAGCAGCTTGGCGGAGCTTTTGCAGTTCTTC
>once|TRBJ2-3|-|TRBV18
CASSPQFGGSVTDTQYF
TGTGCCAGCTCACCCCAATTTGGGGGTAGTGTTACAGATACGCAGTATTTT
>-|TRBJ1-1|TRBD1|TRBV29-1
CSGRQGEAFF
TGCAGCGGACGACAGGGTGAAGCTTTCTTT
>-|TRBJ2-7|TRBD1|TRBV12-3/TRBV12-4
CASSLAGTGGHGEQYF
TGTGCCAGCAGTCTCGCCGGGACAGGGGGCCATGGGGAGCAGTACTTC
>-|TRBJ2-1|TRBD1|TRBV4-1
CPSSQEAGAGGRNEQFF
TGCCCCAGCAGCCAAGAAGCTGGGGCAGGGGGACGAAATGAGCAGTTCTTC
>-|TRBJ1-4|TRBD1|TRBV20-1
CSARTGGMANEKLFF
TGCAGTGCCAGGACAGGGGGAATGGCTAATGAAAAACTGTTTTTT
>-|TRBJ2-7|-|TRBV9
CASSVGGGGEQYF
TGTGCCAGCAGCGTAGGTGGAGGGGGCGAGCAGTACTTC
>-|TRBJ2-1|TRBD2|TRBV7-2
CASSLASSGVYNEQFF
TGTGCCAGCAGCTTAGCATCTAGCGGGGTGTACAATGAGCAGTTCTTC
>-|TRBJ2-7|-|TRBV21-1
CASIMPRLAPPYEQYF
TGTGCCAGCATTATGCCCAGGCTAGCGCCCCCTTACGAGCAGTACTTC
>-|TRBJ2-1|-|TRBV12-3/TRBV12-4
CASTSPGGEQFF
TGTGCCAGCACCTCACCTGGTGGTGAGCAGTTCTTC
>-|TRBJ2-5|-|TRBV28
CASSLLGEASGFQETQYF
TGTGCCAGCAGTTTATTGGGGGAGGCATCGGGGTTCCAAGAGACCCAGTACTTC
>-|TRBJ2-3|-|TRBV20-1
CSARASQGTDTQYF
TGCAGTGCTAGAGCCAGTCAGGGCACAGATACGCAGTATTTT
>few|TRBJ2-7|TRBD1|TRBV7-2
CASSLGDRFDEQYF
TGTGCCAGCAGCTTAGGGGACAGGTTCGACGAGCAGTACTTC
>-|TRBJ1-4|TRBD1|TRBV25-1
CASRETGISNEKLFF
TGTGCCAGCAGGGAGACAGGGATCTCTAATGAAAAACTGTTTTTT
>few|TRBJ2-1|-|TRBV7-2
CASSSGTIRGYNEQFF
TGTGCCAGCAGCTCCGGGACTATCAGGGGATACAATGAGCAGTTCTTC
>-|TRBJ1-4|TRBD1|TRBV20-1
CSAAQSDRGYEKLFF
TGCAGTGCTGCCCAATCGGACAGGGGGTACGAAAAACTGTTTTTT
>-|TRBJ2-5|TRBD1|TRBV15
CATSRDRDRRETQYF
TGTGCCACCAGCAGAGATCGGGACAGGAGGGAGACCCAGTACTTC
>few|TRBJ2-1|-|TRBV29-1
CSVPPLASNEQFF
TGCAGCGTCCCGCCTCTAGCGAGCAATGAGCAGTTCTTC
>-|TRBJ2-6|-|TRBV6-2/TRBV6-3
CANSYGVVSGANVLTF
TGTGCCAACAGTTACGGGGTAGTCTCTGGGGCCAACGTCCTGACTTTC
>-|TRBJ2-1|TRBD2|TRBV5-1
CASSFPGGRGDEQFF
TGCGCCAGCAGCTTCCCGGGGGGTCGTGGGGATGAGCAGTTCTTC
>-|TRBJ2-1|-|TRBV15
CATSRDRGTSSYNEQFF
TGTGCCACCAGCAGAGATAGGGGGACAAGCTCCTACAATGAGCAGTTCTTC
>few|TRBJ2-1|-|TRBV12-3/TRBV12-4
CASSLRGISYNEQFF
TGTGCCAGCAGTTTAAGAGGGATCTCCTACAATGAGCAGTTCTTC
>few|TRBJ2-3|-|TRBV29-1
CSVVLSGTDTQYF
TGCAGCGTCGTGCTATCGGGCACAGATACGCAGTATTTT
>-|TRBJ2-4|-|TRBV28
CASRVRGLGIQYF
TGTGCCAGCAGAGTCAGGGGATTGGGCATTCAGTACTTC
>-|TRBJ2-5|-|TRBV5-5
CASSFIGSQETQYF
TGTGCCAGCAGCTTCATCGGGTCGCAAGAGACCCAGTACTTC
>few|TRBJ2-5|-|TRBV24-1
CATSASREETQYF
TGTGCCACCAGTGCCTCGAGAGAGGAGACCCAGTACTTC
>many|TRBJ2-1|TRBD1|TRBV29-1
CSVGGQGYNEQFF
TGCAGCGTCGGCGGACAGGGGTACAATGAGCAGTTCTTC
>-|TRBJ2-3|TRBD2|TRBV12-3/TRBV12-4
CASRTAGSGPSTDTQYF
TGTGCCAGTCGAACGGCGGGTAGCGGGCCTAGCACAGATACGCAGTATTTT
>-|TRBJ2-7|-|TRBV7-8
CASSFLGLDSYEQYF
TGTGCCAGCAGCTTCTTAGGACTGGACTCCTACGAGCAGTACTTC
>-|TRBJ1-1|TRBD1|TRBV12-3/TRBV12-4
CASSDRGVYTEAFF
TGTGCCAGCAGCGACAGGGGGGTGTACACTGAAGCTTTCTTT
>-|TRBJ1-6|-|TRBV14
CASSQDQVADNSPLHF
TGTGCCAGCAGCCAAGATCAAGTAGCGGATAATTCACCCCTCCACTTT
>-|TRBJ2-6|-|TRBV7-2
CASSRRMAPGANVLTF
TGTGCCAGCAGCCGACGGATGGCCCCTGGGGCCAACGTCCTGACTTTC
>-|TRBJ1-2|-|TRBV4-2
CASSQGIAQTNYGYTF
TGTGCCAGCAGCCAAGGCATAGCTCAGACTAACTATGGCTACACCTTC
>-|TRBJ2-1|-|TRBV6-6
CASASDSSYNEQFF
TGTGCCAGCGCGTCGGACAGCTCATACAATGAGCAGTTCTTC
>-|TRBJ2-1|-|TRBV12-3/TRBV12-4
CASPGGQSYNEQFF
TGTGCCAGCCCCGGGGGACAAAGCTACAATGAGCAGTTCTTC
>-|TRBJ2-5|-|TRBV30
CAWRQTVQETQYF
TGTGCCTGGAGACAAACAGTCCAAGAGACCCAGTACTTC
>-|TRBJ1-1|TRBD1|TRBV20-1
CSAAGQRMNTEAFF
TGCAGTGCTGCGGGACAGCGAATGAACACTGAAGCTTTCTTT
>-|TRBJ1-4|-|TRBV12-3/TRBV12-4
CASRTTGIHNEKLFF
TGTGCCAGCCGTACAACCGGTATCCATAATGAAAAACTGTTTTTT
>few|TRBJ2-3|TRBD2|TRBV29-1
CSVELWTSGSADTQYF
TGCAGCGTTGAGCTCTGGACTAGCGGGAGTGCAGATACGCAGTATTTT
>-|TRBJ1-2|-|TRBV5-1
CASSLVGSGYTF
TGCGCCAGCAGCTTGGTAGGGAGCGGCTACACCTTC
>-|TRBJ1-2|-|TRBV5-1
CASSWGGEDGYTF
TGCGCCAGCAGCTGGGGGGGCGAGGATGGCTACACCTTC
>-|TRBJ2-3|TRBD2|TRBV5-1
CASSLPEGTSADTQYF
TGCGCCAGCAGCTTGCCCGAGGGGACTAGCGCGGATACGCAGTATTTT
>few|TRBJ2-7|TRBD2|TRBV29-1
CSVEGGGGDYEQYF
TGCAGCGTTGAAGGTGGCGGGGGGGACTACGAGCAGTACTTC
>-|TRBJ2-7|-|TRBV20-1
CSARVGGTYYEQYF
TGCAGTGCTAGAGTGGGCGGGACCTATTACGAGCAGTACTTC
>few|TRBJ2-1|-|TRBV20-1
CSAKAAGLANEQFF
TGCAGTGCGAAGGCCGCCGGGCTCGCCAATGAGCAGTTCTTC
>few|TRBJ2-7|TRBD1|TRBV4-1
CASSPGTDGYEQYF
TGCGCCAGCAGCCCCGGGACAGATGGATACGAGCAGTACTTC
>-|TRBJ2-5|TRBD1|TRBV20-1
CSARPGTGEQETQYF
TGCAGTGCTAGGCCCGGGACAGGGGAACAAGAGACCCAGTACTTC
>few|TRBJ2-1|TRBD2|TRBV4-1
CASSPLAGVILNEQFF
TGCGCCAGCAGCCCACTAGCGGGAGTGATCCTCAATGAGCAGTTCTTC
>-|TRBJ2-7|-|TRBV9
CASSVGAPAPGIYEQYF
TGTGCCAGCAGCGTAGGGGCCCCAGCGCCAGGGATCTACGAGCAGTACTTC